Following are 9 T cell receptor beta chains from one sample sequenced in a study of shared clonotypes between healthy human individuals (dated by TCRdb to 2019 to 2021). Libraries were prepared through the immunoSEQ multiplex PCR assay. In TCRdb, the immuneACCESS table is reduced to in-frame sequences with V and J assigned. These tables do not hold every clone; where another copy was compared, an unresolved V gene accounts for under half, and the others remain unexplained. This sample comprises 1 million to 1.3 million clones, approximately 80% of them detected only once. Of the sample, 0.55% to 0.7% falls within the top ten clones. The sequenced sample consisted of memory CD4+ T cells from PBMCs. In the paper's terms, the cell subset or site label means: CD45RA-negative fraction. These receptors were obtained from a man between 18 and 29 years old in good health. Some clones in this sample may be carry-over from other donors' samples.

This clone was detected only a few times. The chain uses TRBV9 and TRBJ2-1; a possible D gene is TRBD2 (7 bases). V shed 0 bases and J shed 6 bases, with 13 bases lying between them. Germline V gives CDR1 SGDLS, CDR2 YYNGEE. The CDR3 extends over 15 amino acids. The DNA for the CDR3 is TGTGCCAGCAGCGTAGTGAGCGGGACATCCAATGAGCAGTTCTTC. It is translated as CASSVVSGTSNEQFF.

This chain links TRBV5-1 with TRBJ2-1, with D unresolved. This CDR3 has 14 residues. Germline CDR1 reads SGHRS; CDR2 reads YFSETQ. V shed 0 bases and J shed 3 bases, with 7 bases lying between them. For the CDR3, the DNA is TGCGCCAGCAGCTTGGATCACAGCTACAATGAGCAGTTCTTC. It yields the protein CASSLDHSYNEQFF. The full variable domain, rest sourced from reference TRBV5-1 and TRBJ2-1, is KAGVTQTPRYLIKTRGQQVTLSCSPISGHRSVSWYQQTPGQGLQFLFEYFSETQRNKGNFPGRFSGRQFSNSRSEMNVSTLELGDSALYLCASSLDHSYNEQFFGPGTRLTVL.

The chain couples TRBV7-9 to TRBJ1-2; weak D call: TRBD1 (6 bases). CDR1 is SEHNR, CDR2 FQNEAQ, per germline (reference sequence). V gave up 3 bases and J gave up 4 bases, with 18 bases separating them. This CDR3 spans 16 amino acids. The CDR3 is CASSLGGTGSPYGYTF. CDR3 nucleotides: TGTGCCAGCAGCTTGGGCGGTACAGGGAGTCCCTATGGCTACACCTTC.

CDR3 in amino acids: CAGSRPFNEQFF. CDR3 in DNA: TGTGCCGGATCGAGACCGTTCAATGAGCAGTTCTTC. The chain uses TRBV7-9 and TRBJ2-1; D is uncertain. Trimming removed 11 bases at V and 6 bases at J, with 14 bases between. The length of the CDR3 is 12 residues. CDR1 is SEHNR and CDR2 is FQNEAQ in the germline V gene (reference sequence).

The chain has TRBV5-6 and TRBJ1-2; D is possibly TRBD1 (6 bases). Trimming removed 0 bases from V and 2 bases from J, with 14 bases in between. Germline-derived CDR1 and CDR2 are SGHDT and YYEEEE. This CDR3 is built from 16 residues. In DNA form, the CDR3 reads TGTGCCAGCAGCTTGGAACAGGGCGTCGGAAACTATGGCTACACCTTC. Translating it yields CASSLEQGVGNYGYTF.

This rearrangement joins TRBV21-1 to TRBJ2-5; the D call of TRBD1 is as the table states it, not checked on the DNA. TRBV21-1 is labeled a pseudogene. This CDR3 has 14 residues. In nucleotides, the CDR3 is TGTGCCAGCATGATGAGGACAGAGAAAGAGACCCAGTACTTC. Protein: CASMMRTEKETQYF.

The gene calls are TRBV11-1 and TRBJ2-1; D perhaps matches TRBD2 (6 bases). Germline V CDR1 and CDR2: SGHAT, FQDESV (reference sequence). Trimming shortened V by 6 bases and J by 3 bases, and 12 bases separated the two germline ends. The CDR3 is 14 residues long. The CDR3 spells CASSPGLNYNEQFF. DNA of the CDR3: TGTGCCAGCAGTCCGGGACTCAACTACAATGAGCAGTTCTTC.

This clone was recorded only once. The chain joins TRBV7-9 to TRBJ2-7; 10 bases are shared with TRBD2. The CDR3 is made up of 14 amino acids. The trim removed 5 bases at V and 4 bases at J, leaving 5 bases unmatched. Germline V gene data show CDR1 as SEHNR and CDR2 as FQNEAQ (reference sequence). CDR3 sequence: CASSLTSGPYEQYF. CDR3 DNA sequence: TGTGCCAGCAGCCTGACTAGCGGGCCTTACGAGCAGTACTTC.

The chain has TRBV10-3 and TRBJ2-7; 7 bases match TRBD1. CDR3 length: 13 residues. Trimming took 11 bases from V and 3 from J; bases not matched to a gene: 10. Germline assignment: CDR1 ENHRY and CDR2 SYGVKD. CDR3 residues: CAAGKQGNYEQYF. The CDR3 DNA sequence: TGTGCCGCCGGAAAACAGGGGAACTACGAGCAGTACTTC.